These 21 T cell receptor beta chains originate from one sample sequenced in a study of T-cell memory formation after mild COVID-19. TCRdb reprocessed the 5' RACE reads with MiXCR, giving one entry per CDR3 protein. The table shows 50,000 or so distinct CDR3 sequences, with about a quarter occurring only once. The sample comprised PBMCs or a T cell subset sorted from them (not recorded which). Receptor source: a young man who had mild COVID-19 (a few samples of this study predate the infection). Cell type and time point are not known.

This chain links TRBV10-2 with TRBJ1-5, with 7 nucleotides matching TRBD1. From germline, CDR1 is WSHSY and CDR2 SAAADI. V lost 3 bases to trimming and J lost 6 bases; unmatched junction nucleotides: 5. The CDR3 contains 14 residues. The CDR3 loop reads CASSDRQGGQPQHF. As DNA, the CDR3 is TGCGCCAGCAGTGACAGACAGGGAGGTCAGCCCCAGCATTTT.

This clonotype was seen more than once but under ten times. The chain uses TRBV10-3 and TRBJ2-1; D is perhaps TRBD2 (6 bases). Trimming left V 0 bases short and J 8 bases short, with 14 bases between. Germline V gives CDR1 ENHRY, CDR2 SYGVKD. The CDR3 contains 15 residues. CDR3 loop: CAISESVRGRDEQFF. The DNA of the CDR3 is TGTGCCATCAGTGAGTCGGTGCGGGGACGGGATGAGCAGTTCTTC.

This chain joins TRBV4-1 and TRBJ2-3; 11 bases fit TRBD1. CDR3 length: 15 residues. V lost 0 bases and J lost 6; bases outside the gene matches: 2. Per the germline V gene, CDR1 is MGHRA and CDR2 is YSYEKL. In nucleotides, the CDR3 is TGCGCCAGCAGCCAAGAGGACAGGGGGCCTGATACGCAGTATTTT. It encodes CASSQEDRGPDTQYF.

This clonotype turned up a few times. This chain connects TRBV12-3 or TRBV12-4 to TRBJ2-7, with D uncertain. The CDR3 length is 11 residues. V lost 5 bases, J lost 5 bases, and 7 bases lay in between. CDR3 nucleotide sequence: TGTGCCAGCAGTACTGGCGACGAGCAGTACGTC. It yields the protein CASSTGDEQYV.

The genes are TRBV7-3 and TRBJ2-3; no definite D call. V lost 1 base to trimming and J lost 2 bases, with 16 bases between them. Germline lookup yields CDR1 SGHTA and CDR2 FQGTGA. This CDR3 has 17 amino acids. CDR3 in amino acids: CASSLKGSAVYTDTQYF. In nucleotides, the CDR3 is TGTGCCAGCAGCTTAAAAGGGTCTGCCGTCTACACAGATACGCAGTATTTT.

The CDR3 region is CATGTAFSYEQYV. The DNA for the CDR3 is TGTGCCACTGGGACAGCCTTCTCCTACGAGCAGTACGTC. The chain combines TRBV7-8 with TRBJ2-7, with 7 positions matching TRBD1. This CDR3 contains 13 residues. Per germline, CDR1 SGHVS and CDR2 FQNEAQ. The J segment lost 0 bases and the V segment lost 10 bases, leaving 6 bases of the junction unmatched.

This clonotype is termed medium-sized. The chain links TRBV12-3 or TRBV12-4 to TRBJ2-7; the match to TRBD2 covers 9 bases. The V gene end was trimmed by 3 bases and the J gene end by 7 bases; junction bases not matched to a gene: 7. This CDR3 spans 14 amino acids. Here the CDR3 reads CASSFGGGAGEQYF. In DNA, the CDR3 is TGTGCCAGCAGTTTTGGCGGGGGGGCCGGTGAGCAGTACTTC.

This clonotype turned up a few times. This sequence joins TRBV7-9 and TRBJ1-2; D remains unclear. CDR3 length: 11 amino acids. V lost 1 base and J 7 bases, leaving 4 bases between the germline ends. Per germline, CDR1 SEHNR and CDR2 FQNEAQ (reference sequence). CDR3 DNA sequence: TGTGCCAGCAGCTTAGTCTCTGGCTACACCTTC. It codes for CASSLVSGYTF.

V gene TRBV19 combines with J gene TRBJ2-7; 7 nucleotides match TRBD1. Germline CDR1 and CDR2: LNHDA and SQIVND (reference sequence). V was pared by 6 bases and J by 2 bases, with 4 bases of the junction left unmatched. This CDR3 spans 13 amino acids. The CDR3 DNA is TGTGCCAGTAGCCTCACAGGGGCCTACGAGCAGTACTTC. Its translation is CASSLTGAYEQYF.

This rearrangement joins TRBV4-3 to TRBJ1-2, with TRBD1 identical over 10 bases. From germline, CDR1 is LGHNA and CDR2 YSLEER. This CDR3 comprises 16 residues. V lost 3 bases and J lost 2; bases outside the gene matches: 6. The CDR3 loop is CASSHRQGASNYGYTF. The CDR3 DNA reads as TGCGCCAGCAGCCACCGACAGGGGGCCTCCAACTATGGCTACACCTTC.

This rearrangement joins TRBV12-3 or TRBV12-4 to TRBJ1-4, with D possibly matching TRBD1 (6 bases). The CDR3 loop spans 13 amino acids. Trimming left V 5 bases short and J 5 bases short, with 9 bases between. The CDR3 loop is CASSTRGNEKLFF. The CDR3 coding sequence is TGTGCCAGCAGTACAAGGGGGAATGAAAAACTGTTTTTT.

This chain links TRBV7-6 with TRBJ2-5, with TRBD1 matching 9 bases. The CDR3 spans 14 residues. Per germline, CDR1 SGHVS and CDR2 FNYEAQ. V lost 4 bases and J lost 5; bases outside the gene matches: 5. CDR3 in amino acids: CASSWTGAGETQYF. DNA for the CDR3: TGTGCCAGCAGCTGGACAGGGGCGGGGGAGACCCAGTACTTC.

The gene calls are TRBV7-6 and TRBJ2-1, with 11 bases aligning to TRBD2. Germline V gives CDR1 SGHVS, CDR2 FNYEAQ. Unmatched junction bases numbered 5, after V lost 0 bases and J lost 4 bases. The CDR3 is 17 amino acids. CDR3 sequence reads: CASSLAPGTSGYNEQFF. Here the CDR3 DNA reads TGTGCCAGCAGCTTAGCGCCCGGGACTAGCGGATACAATGAGCAGTTCTTC.

This clonotype was counted a few times. This chain joins TRBV12-3 or TRBV12-4 and TRBJ2-1; D ambiguous. The ends were cut back, 0 bases at V and 9 bases at J, with 6 bases in the middle. This CDR3 is built from 12 residues. The CDR3 DNA sequence: TGTGCCAGCAGTTTAGCGAGGACTGAGCAGTTCTTC. Amino acid sequence: CASSLARTEQFF.

The chain recombines TRBV6-2 or TRBV6-3 with TRBJ2-2; TRBD2 is a possible D gene (5 bases). The CDR3 is 13 amino acids. Deletions cut 2 bases from V and 8 bases from J, with 9 bases between. Germline CDR1 is MNHEY and CDR2 is SVGEGT. CDR3 residues: CASSYRSGGELFF. For the CDR3, the DNA is TGTGCCAGCAGTTACCGATCGGGGGGGGAGCTGTTTTTT.

This clonotype was detected a few times. The chain carries TRBV24-1 and TRBJ2-2; D perhaps matches TRBD1 (6 bases). Germline V gene sequence: CDR1 KGHDR, CDR2 SFDVKD. The CDR3 contains 17 residues. V lost 2 bases and J lost 4, with 16 bases in between. CDR3 in amino acids: CATSDYTQGEGTGELFF. CDR3 DNA: TGTGCCACCAGTGATTATACACAGGGCGAAGGCACCGGGGAGCTGTTTTTT.

This chain connects TRBV7-9 to TRBJ2-2, with 12 bases identical to TRBD2. Germline assignment: CDR1 SEHNR and CDR2 FQNEAQ (reference sequence). With V trimmed by 5 bases and J by 4 bases, 8 bases remained unmatched. CDR3 length equals 17 residues. The CDR3 DNA reads TGTGCCAGCAGCGATCTAGCGGGGGGGCTTATCACCGGGGAGCTGTTTTTT. Translation: CASSDLAGGLITGELFF.

The chain joins TRBV10-3 to TRBJ2-7; D is unclear. The CDR3 extends over 12 amino acids. Germline lookup yields CDR1 ENHRY and CDR2 SYGVKD. V lost 3 bases to trimming and J lost 5 bases, with 8 bases between them. CDR3 bases: TGTGCCATCAGTGAAGACACGGACGAGCAGTACTTC. Its translation is CAISEDTDEQYF.

The chain combines TRBV5-8 with TRBJ2-7; D remains ambiguous. CDR1 SGHTS and CDR2 YDEGEE come from the germline V gene. This CDR3 comprises 10 residues. The V end lost 7 bases, the J end lost 0 bases, and 2 bases lay between the germline ends. The CDR3: CASGSYEQYV. Written as DNA, the CDR3 is TGTGCCAGCGGCTCCTACGAGCAGTACGTC.

This clonotype occurred a few times. The V and J genes are TRBV6-2 or TRBV6-3 and TRBJ2-3; D is unresolved. V gave up 8 bases and J gave up 2 bases, with 5 bases separating them. There are 11 residues in the CDR3. The germline CDR1 and CDR2 sequences are MNHEY and SVGEGT. Written as DNA, the CDR3 is TGTGCCAGCGGCCACACAGATACGCAGTATTTT. It is translated as CASGHTDTQYF.

Concerning this clonotype: Compared with germline, one end of the junction differs, possibly owing to a read error. The CDR3 sequence: CASSQGVGGTEAFF. Written as DNA, the CDR3 is TGCGCCAGCAGTCAAGGGGTGGGGGGGACTGAAGCTTTCTTT. The V gene is TRBV4-3, the J gene TRBJ1-1; a possible D gene is TRBD1 (5 bases). Germline CDR1 is LGHNA and CDR2 is YSLEER. CDR3 length: 14 amino acids.